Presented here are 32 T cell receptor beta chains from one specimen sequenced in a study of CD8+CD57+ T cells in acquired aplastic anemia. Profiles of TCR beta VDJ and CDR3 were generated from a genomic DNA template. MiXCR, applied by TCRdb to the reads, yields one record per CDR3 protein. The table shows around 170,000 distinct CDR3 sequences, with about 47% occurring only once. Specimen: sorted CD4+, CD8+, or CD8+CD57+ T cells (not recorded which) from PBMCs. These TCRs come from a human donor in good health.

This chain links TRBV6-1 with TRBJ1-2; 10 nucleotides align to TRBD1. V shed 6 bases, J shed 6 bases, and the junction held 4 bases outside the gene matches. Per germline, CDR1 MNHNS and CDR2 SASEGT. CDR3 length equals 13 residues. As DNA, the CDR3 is TGTGCCAGCAGCCATGGACAGGGGGATGGCTACACCTTC. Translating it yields CASSHGQGDGYTF.

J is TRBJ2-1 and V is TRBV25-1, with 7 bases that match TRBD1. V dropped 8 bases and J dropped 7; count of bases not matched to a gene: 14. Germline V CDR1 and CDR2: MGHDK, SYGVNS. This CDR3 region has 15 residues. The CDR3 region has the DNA TGTGCCAGCTCACCACCGCGAGGGGGCCTAAATGAGCAGTTCTTC. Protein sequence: CASSPPRGGLNEQFF.

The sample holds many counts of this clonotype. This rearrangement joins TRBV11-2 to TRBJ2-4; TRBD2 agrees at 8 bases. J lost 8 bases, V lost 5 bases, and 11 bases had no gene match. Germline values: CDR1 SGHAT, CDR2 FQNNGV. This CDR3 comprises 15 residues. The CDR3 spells CASSILAGRVDIQYF. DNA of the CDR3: TGTGCCAGCAGCATATTAGCGGGACGGGTTGACATTCAGTACTTC.

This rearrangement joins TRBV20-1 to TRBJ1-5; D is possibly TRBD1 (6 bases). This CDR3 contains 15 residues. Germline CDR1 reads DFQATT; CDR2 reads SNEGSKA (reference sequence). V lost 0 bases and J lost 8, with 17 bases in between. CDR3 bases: TGCAGTGCTAGAGAGGCCAGGGGAGGGAACAAGCCCCAGCATTTT. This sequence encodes CSAREARGGNKPQHF.

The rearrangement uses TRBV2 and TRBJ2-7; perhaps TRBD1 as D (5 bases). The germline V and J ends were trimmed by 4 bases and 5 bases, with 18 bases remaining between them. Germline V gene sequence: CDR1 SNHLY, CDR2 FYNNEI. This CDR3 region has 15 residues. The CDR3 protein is CASSVGRVSSNEQYF. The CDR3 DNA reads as TGTGCCAGCAGTGTAGGCAGGGTGTCATCTAACGAGCAGTACTTC.

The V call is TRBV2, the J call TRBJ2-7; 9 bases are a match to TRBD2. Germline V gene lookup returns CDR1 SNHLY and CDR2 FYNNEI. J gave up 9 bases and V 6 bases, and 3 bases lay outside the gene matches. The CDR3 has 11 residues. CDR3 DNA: TGTGCCAGCAGCTCGACTAGCGGGCAGTACTTC. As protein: CASSSTSGQYF.

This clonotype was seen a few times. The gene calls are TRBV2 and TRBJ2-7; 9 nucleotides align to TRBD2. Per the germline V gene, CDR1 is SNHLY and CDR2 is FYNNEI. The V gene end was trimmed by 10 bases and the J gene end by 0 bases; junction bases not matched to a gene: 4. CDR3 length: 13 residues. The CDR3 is CATAGGISYEQYF. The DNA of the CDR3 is TGTGCCACCGCGGGGGGGATCTCCTACGAGCAGTACTTC.

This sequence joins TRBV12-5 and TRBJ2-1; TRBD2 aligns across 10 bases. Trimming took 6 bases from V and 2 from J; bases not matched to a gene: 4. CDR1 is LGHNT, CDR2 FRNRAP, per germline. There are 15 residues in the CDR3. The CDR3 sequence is CASGRTSGTYNEQFF. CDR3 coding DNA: TGTGCTAGTGGACGGACTAGCGGCACCTACAATGAGCAGTTCTTC.

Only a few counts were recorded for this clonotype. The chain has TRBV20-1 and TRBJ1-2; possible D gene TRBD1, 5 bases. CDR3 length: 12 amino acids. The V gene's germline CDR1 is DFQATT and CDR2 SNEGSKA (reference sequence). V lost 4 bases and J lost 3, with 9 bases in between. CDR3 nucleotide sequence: TGCAGTGCTACCGCGACAGACTATGGCTACACCTTC. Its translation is CSATATDYGYTF.

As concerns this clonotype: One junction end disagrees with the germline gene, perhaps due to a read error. The chain's CDR3 is CASSPRLGTGFPSEHFF. CDR3 nucleotide sequence: TGTGCCAGTAGTCCCCGCCTCGGGACAGGGTTTCCCAGTGAGCATTTCTTC. This chain connects TRBV19 to TRBJ2-1, with TRBD1 matching 9 bases. The CDR3 has 17 amino acids. Looked up from germline, CDR1 is LNHDA and CDR2 is SQIVND (reference sequence).

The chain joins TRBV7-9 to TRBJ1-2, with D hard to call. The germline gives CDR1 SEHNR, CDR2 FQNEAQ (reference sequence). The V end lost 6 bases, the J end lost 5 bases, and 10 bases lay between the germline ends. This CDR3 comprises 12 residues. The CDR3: CASSLVEYGYTF. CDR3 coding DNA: TGTGCCAGCAGTCTGGTGGAATATGGCTACACCTTC. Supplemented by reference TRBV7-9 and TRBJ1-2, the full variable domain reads DTGVSQNPRHKITKRGQNVTFRCDPISEHNRLYWYRQTLGQGPEFLTYFQNEAQLEKSRLLSDRFSAERPKGSFSTLEIQRTEQGDSAMYLCASSLVEYGYTFGSGTRLTVV.

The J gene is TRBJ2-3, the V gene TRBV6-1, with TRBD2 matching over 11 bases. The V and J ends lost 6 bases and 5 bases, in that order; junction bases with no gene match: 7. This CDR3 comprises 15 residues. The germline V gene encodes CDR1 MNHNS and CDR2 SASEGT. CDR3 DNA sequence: TGTGCCAGCAGGTCTAGCGGGAGGTTGGTAGATACGCAGTATTTT. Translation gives CASRSSGRLVDTQYF.

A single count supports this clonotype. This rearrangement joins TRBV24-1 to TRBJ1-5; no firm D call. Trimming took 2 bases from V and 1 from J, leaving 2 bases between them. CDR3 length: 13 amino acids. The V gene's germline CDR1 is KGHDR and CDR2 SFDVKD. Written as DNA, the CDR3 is TGTGCCACCAGTGATTGGAGCAATCAGCCCCAGCATTTT. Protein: CATSDWSNQPQHF.

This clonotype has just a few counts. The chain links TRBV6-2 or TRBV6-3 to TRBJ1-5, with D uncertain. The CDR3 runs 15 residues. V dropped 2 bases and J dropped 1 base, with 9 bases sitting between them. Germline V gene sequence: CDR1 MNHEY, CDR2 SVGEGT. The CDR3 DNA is TGTGCCAGCAGTTACCGGCCAAGCAGCAATCAGCCCCAGCATTTT. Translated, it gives CASSYRPSSNQPQHF.

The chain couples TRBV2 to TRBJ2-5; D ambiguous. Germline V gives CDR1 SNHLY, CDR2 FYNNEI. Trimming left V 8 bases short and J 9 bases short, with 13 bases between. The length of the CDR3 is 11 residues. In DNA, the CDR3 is TGTGCCAGCCGTTTCTGGGCGGCCCAGTACTTC. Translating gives CASRFWAAQYF.

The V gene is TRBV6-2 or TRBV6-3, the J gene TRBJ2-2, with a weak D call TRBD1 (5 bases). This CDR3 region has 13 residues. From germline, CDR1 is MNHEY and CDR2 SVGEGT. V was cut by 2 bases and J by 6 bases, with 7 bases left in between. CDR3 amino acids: CASSYKGPGELFF. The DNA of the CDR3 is TGTGCCAGCAGTTACAAGGGGCCCGGGGAGCTGTTTTTT.

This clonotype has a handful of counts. The CDR3 DNA reads as TGTGCCAGCAGTACCTACGAAGCCAGGGAAAACATTCAGTACTTC. Translating gives CASSTYEARENIQYF. This chain joins TRBV6-1 and TRBJ2-4; weak D call: TRBD1 (5 bases). The V gene lost 5 bases and the J gene lost 5 bases, with 16 bases spanning the gap. The CDR3 length is 15 residues. CDR1 MNHNS and CDR2 SASEGT come from the germline V gene.

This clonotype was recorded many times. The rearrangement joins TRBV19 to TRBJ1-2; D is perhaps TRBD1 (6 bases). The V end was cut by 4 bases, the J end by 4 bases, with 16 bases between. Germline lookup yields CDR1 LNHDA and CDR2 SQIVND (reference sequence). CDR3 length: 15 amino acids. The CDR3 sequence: CASSRNSQGSYGYTF. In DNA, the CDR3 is TGTGCCAGTAGTAGAAACTCACAGGGTTCCTATGGCTACACCTTC. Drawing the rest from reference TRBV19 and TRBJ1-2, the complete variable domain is DGGITQSPKYLFRKEGQNVTLSCEQNLNHDAMYWYRQDPGQGLRLIYYSQIVNDFQKGDIAEGYSVSREKKESFPLTVTSAQKNPTAFYLCASSRNSQGSYGYTFGSGTRLTVV.

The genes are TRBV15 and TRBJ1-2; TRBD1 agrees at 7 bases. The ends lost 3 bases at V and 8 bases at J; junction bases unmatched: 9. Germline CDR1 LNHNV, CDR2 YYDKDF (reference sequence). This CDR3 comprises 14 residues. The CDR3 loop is CATSSEQGWRGYTF. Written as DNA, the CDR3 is TGTGCCACCAGCAGTGAACAGGGGTGGCGGGGCTACACCTTC.

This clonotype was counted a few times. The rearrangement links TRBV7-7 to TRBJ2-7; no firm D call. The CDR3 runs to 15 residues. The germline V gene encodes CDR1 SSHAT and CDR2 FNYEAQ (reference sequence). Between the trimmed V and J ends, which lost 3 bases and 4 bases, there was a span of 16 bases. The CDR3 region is CASSFGPTEHYEQYF. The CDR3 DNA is TGTGCCAGCAGCTTCGGACCAACCGAACATTACGAGCAGTACTTC.

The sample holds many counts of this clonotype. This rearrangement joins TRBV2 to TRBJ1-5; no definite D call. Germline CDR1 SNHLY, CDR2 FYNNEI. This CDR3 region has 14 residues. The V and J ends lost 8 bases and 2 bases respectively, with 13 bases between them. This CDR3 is CASGVQQRNQPQHF. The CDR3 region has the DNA TGTGCCAGCGGGGTCCAACAGCGCAATCAGCCCCAGCATTTT.

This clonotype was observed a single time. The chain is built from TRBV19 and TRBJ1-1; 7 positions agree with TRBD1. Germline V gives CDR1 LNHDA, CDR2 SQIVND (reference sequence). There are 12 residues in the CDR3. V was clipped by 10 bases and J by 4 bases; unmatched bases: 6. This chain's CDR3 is CATSYRGTEAFF. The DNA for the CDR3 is TGTGCCACCTCATACAGGGGCACTGAAGCTTTCTTT.

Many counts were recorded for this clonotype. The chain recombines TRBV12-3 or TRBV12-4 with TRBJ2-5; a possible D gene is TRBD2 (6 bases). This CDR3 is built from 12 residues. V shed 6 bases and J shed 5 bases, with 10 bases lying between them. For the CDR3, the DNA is TGTGCCAGCAGGGGGAGGTGGGAGACCCAGTACTTC. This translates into CASRGRWETQYF.

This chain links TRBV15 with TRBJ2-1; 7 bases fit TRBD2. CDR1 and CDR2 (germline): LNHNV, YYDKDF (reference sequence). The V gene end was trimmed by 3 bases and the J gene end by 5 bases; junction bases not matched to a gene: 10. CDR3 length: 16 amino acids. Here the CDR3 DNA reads TGTGCCACCAGCAGGTTACCGGGAGGTAGGGACAATGAGCAGTTCTTC. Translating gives CATSRLPGGRDNEQFF.

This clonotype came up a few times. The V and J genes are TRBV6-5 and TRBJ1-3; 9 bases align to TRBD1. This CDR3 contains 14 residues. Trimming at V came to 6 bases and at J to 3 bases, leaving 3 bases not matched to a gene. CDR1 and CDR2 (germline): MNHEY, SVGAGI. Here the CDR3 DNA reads TGTGCCAGCAGACCGGACAGGGGTGGAAACACCATATATTTT. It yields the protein CASRPDRGGNTIYF.

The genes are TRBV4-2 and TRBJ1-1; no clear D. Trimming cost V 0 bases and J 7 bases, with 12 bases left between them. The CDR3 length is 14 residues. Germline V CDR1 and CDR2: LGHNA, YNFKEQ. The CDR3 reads CASSQDLRGGEAFF. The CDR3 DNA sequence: TGTGCCAGCAGCCAAGACCTCCGGGGAGGTGAAGCTTTCTTT.

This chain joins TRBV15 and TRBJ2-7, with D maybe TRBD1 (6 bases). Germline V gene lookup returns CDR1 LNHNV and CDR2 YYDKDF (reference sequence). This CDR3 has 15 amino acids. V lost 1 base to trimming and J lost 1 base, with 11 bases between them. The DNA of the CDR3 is TGTGCCACCAGCAGAGCGGGCGGACAGTCCTACGAGCAGTACTTC. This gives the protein CATSRAGGQSYEQYF. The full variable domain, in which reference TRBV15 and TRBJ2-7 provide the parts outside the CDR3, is DAMVIQNPRYQVTQFGKPVTLSCSQTLNHNVMYWYQQKSSQAPKLLFHYYDKDFNNEADTPDNFQSRRPNTSFCFLDIRSPGLGDTAMYLCATSRAGGQSYEQYFGPGTRLTVT.

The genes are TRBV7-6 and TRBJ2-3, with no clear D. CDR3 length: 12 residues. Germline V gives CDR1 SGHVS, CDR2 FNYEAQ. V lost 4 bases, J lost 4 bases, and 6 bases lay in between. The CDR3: CASSSWADTQYF. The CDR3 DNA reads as TGTGCCAGCAGCTCCTGGGCAGATACGCAGTATTTT.

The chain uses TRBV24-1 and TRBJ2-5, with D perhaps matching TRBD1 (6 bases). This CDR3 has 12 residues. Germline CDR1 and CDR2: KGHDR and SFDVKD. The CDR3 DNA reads TGTGCTAGGGCTCCCACAGGGCTTCCCCAGTACTTC. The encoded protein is CARAPTGLPQYF.

The CDR3 spells CSARDRAGSNKQFF. The CDR3 DNA is TGCAGTGCTAGAGATCGGGCCGGGTCTAACAAGCAGTTCTTC. The chain links TRBV20-1 to TRBJ2-1; D gene ambiguous. Trimming cost V 0 bases and J 11 bases, with 17 bases left between them. Germline V gene lookup returns CDR1 DFQATT and CDR2 SNEGSKA (reference sequence). This CDR3 comprises 14 residues.

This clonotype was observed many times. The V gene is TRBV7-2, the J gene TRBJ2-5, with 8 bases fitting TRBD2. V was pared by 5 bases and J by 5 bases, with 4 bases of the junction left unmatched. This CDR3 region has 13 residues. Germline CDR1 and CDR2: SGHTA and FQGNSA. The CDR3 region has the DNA TGTGCCAGCAGCCGTAGCGGGACGGAGACCCAGTACTTC. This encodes CASSRSGTETQYF.

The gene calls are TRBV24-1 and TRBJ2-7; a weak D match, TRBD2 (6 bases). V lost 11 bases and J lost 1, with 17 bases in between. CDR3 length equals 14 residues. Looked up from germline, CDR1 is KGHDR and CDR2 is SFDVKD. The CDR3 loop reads CAIGLEGRSYEQYF. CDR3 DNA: TGTGCCATCGGTTTGGAGGGGAGATCCTACGAGCAGTACTTC.